The entry below gives a single T cell receptor (beta chain) sequence along with its context. The data derive from a study of blood T cell repertoires in COVID-19. The table came from immunoSEQ multiplex PCR; TCRdb's copy has only in-frame clones and leaves some out. The sample has approximately 76,000 clones; about 68% are singletons. The CDR3 has 12 residues. Germline values: CDR1 SGHNT, CDR2 YYREEE (reference sequence). With V trimmed by 5 bases and J by 7 bases, 6 bases remained unmatched. The sequence was obtained from a woman aged 70 to 79 with acute or convalescent COVID-19. The sample consisted of peripheral blood. V gene TRBV5-4 combines with J gene TRBJ2-7; 7 bases are a match to TRBD2. In nucleotides, the CDR3 is TGTGCCAGCAGTTGGACCGGGGGGGAGCAGTACTTC. Its translation is CASSWTGGEQYF.